Below, 8 T cell receptor beta chains from the same sample are listed, as sequenced in a study of cytomegalovirus exposure and HLA in healthy donors. The study ran its PCR with 60 Vbeta and 13 Jbeta primers. Assay used: immunoSEQ multiplex PCR; TCRdb lists only in-frame clones, some missing. The table records over 120,000 clones, around four fifths of them present only once. The sequencing sample was made of PBMCs. The receptor source for this set is a man in his thirties or forties in good health and CMV-seropositive.

The rearrangement links TRBV6-1 to TRBJ2-2; no clear D gene. V was pared by 4 bases and J by 4 bases, with 10 bases between. The germline V gene has CDR1 MNHNS and CDR2 SASEGT. The CDR3 is 14 residues long. The CDR3 bases are TGTGCCAGCAGTGTCACAATTCGCACCGGGGAGCTGTTTTTT. It translates to CASSVTIRTGELFF.

The chain couples TRBV6-5 to TRBJ1-5, with TRBD1 as a possible D gene (6 bases). Germline loops: CDR1 MNHEY, CDR2 SVGAGI. The CDR3 runs 14 residues. Trimming left V 4 bases short and J 5 bases short, with 12 bases between. The CDR3, as DNA: TGTGCCAGCAGTTCGAGGGGGGGGGATCAGCCCCAGCATTTT. This translates into CASSSRGGDQPQHF.

This clone was observed a single time. In the same sample, other DNA sequences code for this CDR3. V and J are TRBV5-1 and TRBJ2-7; D may be TRBD1 (6 bases). Germline V gene sequence: CDR1 SGHRS, CDR2 YFSETQ. V was cut by 0 bases and J by 0 bases, with 10 bases left in between. The CDR3 length is 15 residues. The CDR3 loop is CASSLGQGSSYEQYF. The CDR3 nucleotides read TGCGCCAGCAGCTTGGGGCAGGGGAGCTCCTACGAGCAGTACTTC.

This clone was seen only once. The genes are TRBV6-1 and TRBJ1-2, with 10 bases identical to TRBD1. The CDR3 loop spans 15 amino acids. Germline V lookup: CDR1 MNHNS, CDR2 SASEGT. V lost 1 base to trimming and J lost 4 bases; unmatched junction nucleotides: 3. The CDR3 DNA follows: TGTGCCAGCAGTGAAGGACAGGGGGCCTTCTATGGCTACACCTTC. This gives the protein CASSEGQGAFYGYTF.

CDR3 amino acids: CSVGTSRANEQFF. CDR3 bases: TGCAGCGTCGGGACTAGCAGGGCCAATGAGCAGTTCTTC. This sequence joins TRBV29-1 and TRBJ2-1, with 9 bases matching TRBD2. The CDR3 extends over 13 amino acids. V lost 6 bases to trimming and J lost 6 bases; unmatched junction nucleotides: 6. Germline lookup yields CDR1 SQVTM and CDR2 ANQGSEA.

This chain uses TRBV4-1 with TRBJ2-1; the match to TRBD2 covers 7 bases. CDR1 is MGHRA and CDR2 is YSYEKL in the germline V gene. V trimming: 7 bases; J trimming: 11 bases; junction bases outside the gene matches: 11. CDR3 size: 13 residues. CDR3 protein: CASTQGGQGQQFF. CDR3 bases: TGCGCCAGCACCCAGGGAGGGCAGGGACAGCAGTTCTTC.

This clone was detected many times. The chain employs TRBV6-4 and TRBJ2-1; 11 bases match TRBD2. From germline, CDR1 is MRHNA and CDR2 SNTAGT. This CDR3 spans 15 amino acids. Trimming removed 6 bases from V and 5 bases from J; junction bases left unmatched: 6. CDR3 bases: TGTGCCAGCAGCCAACTAGCGGGGGATCACAATGAGCAGTTCTTC. It codes for CASSQLAGDHNEQFF.

The chain joins TRBV11-2 to TRBJ1-4; 9 bases align to TRBD1. The CDR3 has 14 residues. J gave up 8 bases and V 5 bases, and 6 bases lay outside the gene matches. The germline gives CDR1 SGHAT, CDR2 FQNNGV. The CDR3 DNA is TGTGCCAGCAGCCCGGGACAGGGAGGCGAAAAACTGTTTTTT. This codes for CASSPGQGGEKLFF. Combining the CDR3 with reference TRBV11-2 and TRBJ1-4 gives the whole variable domain EAGVAQSPRYKIIEKRQSVAFWCNPISGHATLYWYQQILGQGPKLLIQFQNNGVVDDSQLPKDRFSAERLKGVDSTLKIQPAKLEDSAVYLCASSPGQGGEKLFFGSGTQLSVL.